A selection of T cell receptor beta chains follows, all from one sample in a study of OX40 agonist ivuxolimab in advanced cancers. The table came from immunoSEQ multiplex PCR; TCRdb's copy has only in-frame clones and leaves some out. Seen here are roughly 64,000 clones, around 88% observed once, and the top ten hold approximately 0.76%. The starting material was CD4+ or CD8+ T cells sorted from blood, obtained in a trial of the OX40 agonist ivuxolimab. The receptors originated from an adult with an advanced solid tumor such as melanoma, head and neck, liver or kidney cancer. Both conserved end residues are part of each CDR3. D genes are given only for firm matches. Size is stated for part of the rows, as once, few or many counts, or as a class when the clone is expanded.

-	-	TRBV6-5	TRBJ2-7	CASSYSRSGYEQYF	TGTGCCAGCAGTTACTCGAGGTCTGGTTACGAGCAGTACTTC
once	TRBD2	TRBV6-1	TRBJ2-1	CASSEARLAGVYNEQFF	TGTGCCAGCAGTGAAGCCAGACTAGCGGGAGTTTACAATGAGCAGTTCTTC
once	-	TRBV2	TRBJ2-5	CASSGVLGETQYF	TGTGCCAGCAGCGGGGTCCTGGGAGAGACCCAGTACTTC
few	TRBD1	TRBV2	TRBJ2-5	CASSKPGTEKSWEETQYF	TGTGCCAGCAGCAAACCCGGGACAGAAAAAAGTTGGGAAGAGACCCAGTACTTC
-	-	TRBV30	TRBJ1-4	CAWSRGGEKLFF	TGTGCCTGGAGCCGAGGGGGAGAAAAACTGTTTTTT
few	TRBD1	TRBV5-1	TRBJ2-7	CASSAGQEEYF	TGCGCCAGCAGCGCTGGACAGGAGGAGTACTTC
-	TRBD1	TRBV19	TRBJ1-3	CASRDRGDGNTIYF	TGTGCCAGTCGGGACAGGGGGGACGGAAACACCATATATTTT
-	TRBD1	TRBV9	TRBJ1-3	CASSSRTGHSGNTIYF	TGTGCCAGCAGCTCTCGGACAGGCCACTCTGGAAACACCATATATTTT
-	-	TRBV30	TRBJ1-5	CAWSGAPPGNQPQHF	TGTGCCTGGAGTGGTGCCCCCCCCGGGAATCAGCCCCAGCATTTT
few	-	TRBV27	TRBJ1-5	CATSVGVGQPQHF	TGTGCCACTTCGGTCGGGGTAGGTCAGCCCCAGCATTTT
once	-	TRBV19	TRBJ1-5	CASSSWENQPQHF	TGTGCCAGTAGTAGCTGGGAAAATCAGCCCCAGCATTTT
-	TRBD2	TRBV2	TRBJ2-5	CASSDRTSGKETQYF	TGTGCCAGCAGTGACCGGACTAGCGGGAAGGAGACCCAGTACTTC
-	-	TRBV11-2	TRBJ2-3	CASSQASTDTQYF	TGTGCCAGCAGCCAAGCTAGCACAGATACGCAGTATTTT
-	TRBD2	TRBV28	TRBJ2-4	CASSLSAGAKNIQYF	TGTGCCAGCAGTTTATCCGCGGGAGCAAAAAACATTCAGTACTTC
-	TRBD1	TRBV7-6	TRBJ2-7	CASSLGRGTYEQYF	TGTGCCAGCAGCTTAGGCAGGGGGACGTACGAGCAGTACTTC
-	-	TRBV27	TRBJ1-6	CASSFGHRGSPLHF	TGTGCCAGCAGTTTTGGGCACCGGGGTTCACCCCTCCACTTT
-	-	TRBV19	TRBJ1-1	CASSIGGINTEAFF	TGTGCCAGTAGTATCGGGGGGATAAACACTGAAGCTTTCTTT
-	-	TRBV7-8	TRBJ2-5	CASSSLGASQETQYF	TGTGCCAGCAGCTCCCTCGGGGCTTCCCAAGAGACCCAGTACTTC
few	TRBD1	TRBV27	TRBJ2-2	CASSPPGTGGTGELFF	TGTGCCAGCAGTCCCCCCGGGACAGGGGGCACCGGGGAGCTGTTTTTT
once	-	TRBV7-9	TRBJ2-6	CASSSGANVLTF	TGTGCCAGCAGCTCTGGGGCCAACGTCCTGACTTTC
-	TRBD2	TRBV5-4	TRBJ2-7	CASSLVTSGTYEQYF	TGTGCCAGCAGCTTGGTGACTAGCGGCACCTACGAGCAGTACTTC
-	-	TRBV7-9	TRBJ2-3	CASSPRNRDTQYF	TGTGCCAGCAGCCCTAGAAACAGGGATACGCAGTATTTT
-	-	TRBV5-4	TRBJ2-3	CASSLAGGPLTQYF	TGTGCCAGCAGCTTGGCCGGGGGCCCGCTTACGCAGTATTTT
-	TRBD2	TRBV6-5	TRBJ2-7	CASSYSSGGSQYF	TGTGCCAGCAGTTACTCTAGCGGGGGGAGTCAATACTTC
once	-	TRBV29-1	TRBJ2-2	CSVEDSRIPGELFF	TGCAGCGTTGAGGACAGTCGTATCCCCGGGGAGCTGTTTTTT
-	TRBD2	TRBV7-3	TRBJ2-7	CASSLSGGKTYEQYF	TGTGCCAGCAGCTTAAGCGGGGGGAAGACCTACGAGCAGTACTTC
-	-	TRBV4-1	TRBJ2-1	CASSQDPIHPLRIF	TGCGCCAGCAGCCAAGACCCCATCCACCCCCTTAGGATCTTC
-	-	TRBV7-9	TRBJ2-7	CASRLPGGSSYEQYF	TGTGCCAGCAGGCTACCAGGGGGGAGCTCCTACGAGCAGTACTTC
-	TRBD1	TRBV6-5	TRBJ1-2	CASSTRQGASYGYTF	TGTGCCAGCAGTACAAGACAGGGGGCTTCCTATGGCTACACCTTC
-	TRBD1	TRBV28	TRBJ1-2	CASSLARQGVNYGYTF	TGTGCCAGCAGTCTCGCCAGACAGGGGGTAAACTATGGCTACACCTTC
-	-	TRBV5-1	TRBJ2-7	CASSFVERGDNEQYF	TGCGCCAGCAGCTTCGTGGAAAGGGGAGACAACGAGCAGTACTTC
-	-	TRBV7-3	TRBJ1-5	CASSGNRDSNQPQHF	TGTGCCAGCAGCGGCAACCGGGACAGCAATCAGCCCCAGCATTTT
once	-	TRBV19	TRBJ1-5	CASSKGRSADQPQHF	TGTGCCAGTAGTAAGGGGCGATCAGCTGATCAGCCCCAGCATTTT
-	-	TRBV30	TRBJ1-6	CAWRGRDGNNSPLHF	TGTGCCTGGAGGGGAAGGGACGGAAATAATTCACCCCTCCACTTT
-	-	TRBV5-1	TRBJ1-4	CASSHSGELVGEKLFF	TGCGCCAGCAGCCATTCTGGGGAGCTAGTGGGGGAAAAACTGTTTTTT
-	-	TRBV6-5	TRBJ2-3	CATSRPASTDTQYF	TGTGCCACCTCCCGCCCCGCTAGCACAGATACGCAGTATTTT
few	-	TRBV4-2	TRBJ2-3	CASSQDASTDTQYF	TGTGCCAGCAGCCAAGACGCGAGCACAGATACGCAGTATTTT
-	TRBD2	TRBV19	TRBJ2-3	CASSIFSSGADTQYF	TGTGCCAGTAGTATATTTAGTAGCGGGGCGGATACGCAGTATTTT
-	-	TRBV20-1	TRBJ1-1	CSASKHEAFF	TGCAGTGCTAGTAAACATGAAGCTTTCTTT
-	-	TRBV11-2	TRBJ1-6	CASSVRGRSPLHF	TGTGCCAGCAGCGTTCGGGGGCGATCACCCCTCCACTTT
-	-	TRBV19	TRBJ1-1	CASSIETGTEAFF	TGTGCCAGTAGTATTGAGACAGGCACTGAAGCTTTCTTT
-	-	TRBV9	TRBJ1-3	CASSVSGTGNTIYF	TGTGCCAGCAGCGTATCTGGGACTGGAAACACCATATATTTT
-	-	TRBV7-7	TRBJ2-5	CASSLVGGRGETQYF	TGTGCTAGCAGCTTAGTCGGAGGGCGGGGAGAGACCCAGTACTTC
-	TRBD1	TRBV5-1	TRBJ2-7	CASSFLSGQSYEQYF	TGCGCCAGCAGCTTTCTGTCGGGACAGAGCTACGAGCAGTACTTC
-	-	TRBV27	TRBJ1-3	CASSSTGSGNTIYF	TGTGCCAGCAGTTCCACGGGCTCTGGAAACACCATATATTTT
-	-	TRBV6-5	TRBJ1-2	CASGRGGANYGYTF	TGTGCCAGCGGGAGGGGGGGGGCTAACTATGGCTACACCTTC
few	-	TRBV30	TRBJ1-1	CAWTQVAEAFF	TGTGCCTGGACACAGGTAGCTGAAGCTTTCTTT
-	-	TRBV30	TRBJ2-3	CAWTPGPDTQYF	TGTGCCTGGACTCCCGGGCCAGATACGCAGTATTTT
-	-	TRBV7-3	TRBJ1-1	CASSLTSDTEAFF	TGTGCCAGCAGCTTAACGTCCGACACTGAAGCTTTCTTT
-	-	TRBV19	TRBJ1-5	CATLERLSNQPQHF	TGTGCCACCCTCGAACGGCTCAGCAATCAGCCCCAGCATTTT
-	TRBD1	TRBV6-5	TRBJ2-7	CASRRTGATPVEQYF	TGTGCCAGCAGGAGAACAGGGGCGACCCCGGTCGAGCAGTACTTC
-	TRBD2	TRBV15	TRBJ2-5	CATSRDRGEETQYF	TGTGCCACCAGCAGAGATCGGGGGGAAGAGACCCAGTACTTC
-	TRBD1	TRBV19	TRBJ2-3	CASSRQGATDTQYF	TGTGCCAGTAGTCGACAGGGGGCCACAGATACGCAGTATTTT
-	-	TRBV30	TRBJ1-5	CACQEGNSNQPQHF	TGTGCCTGTCAGGAGGGGAATAGCAATCAGCCCCAGCATTTT
-	-	TRBV7-2	TRBJ2-7	CASSLTAAGPYEQYF	TGTGCCAGCAGCTTAACGGCTGCAGGGCCCTACGAGCAGTACTTC